The 23 T cell receptor beta chains given below trace back to one sample, sequenced in a study of cytomegalovirus exposure and HLA in healthy donors. This table comes from immunoSEQ multiplex PCR, and its TCRdb copy is limited to in-frame clones, with some not included. The profile shows tens of thousands of clones, just under 95% of them singletons. Sequenced input: PBMCs. Source of these receptors: a young man in good health and CMV-seropositive.

The chain employs TRBV11-2 and TRBJ2-1; the D gene is possibly TRBD1 (5 bases). Germline CDR1 SGHAT, CDR2 FQNNGV. The V and J ends lost 5 bases and 5 bases respectively, with 16 bases between them. This CDR3 is built from 15 residues. CDR3 nucleotide sequence: TGTGCCAGCAGCCCCATTCCTGGCAGGGACAATGAGCAGTTCTTC. Translating it yields CASSPIPGRDNEQFF.

V is TRBV28 and J is TRBJ2-7; TRBD1 matches 12 bases. Per germline, CDR1 MDHEN and CDR2 SYDVKM. CDR3 length equals 18 residues. Trimming removed 6 bases from V and 2 bases from J; junction bases left unmatched: 14. The CDR3 DNA sequence: TGTGCCAGCAGCCGAGGGGGACAGGGGGCCCTAAGACCCTACGAGCAGTACTTC. It is translated as CASSRGGQGALRPYEQYF.

This clone was picked up one time. The chain couples TRBV4-1 to TRBJ2-7; a weak D match, TRBD2 (6 bases). In germline, CDR1 is MGHRA, CDR2 YSYEKL. The V and J ends lost 1 base and 3 bases respectively, with 16 bases between them. The CDR3 consists of 16 residues. Written as DNA, the CDR3 is TGCGCCAGCAGCCAAGTCCCACAGACTAGTTACTACGAGCAGTACTTC. Translating it yields CASSQVPQTSYYEQYF.

CDR3 region: CAWSSTGLAREQYF. The CDR3 DNA reads TGTGCCTGGAGTTCCACAGGGCTTGCGAGGGAGCAGTACTTC. The rearrangement links TRBV30 to TRBJ2-7, with D possibly being TRBD1 (6 bases). Germline CDR1 and CDR2: GTSNPN and SVGIG (reference sequence). Trimming removed 2 bases at V and 7 bases at J, with 18 bases between. This CDR3 comprises 14 residues.

The chain uses TRBV29-1 and TRBJ2-1; 10 positions match TRBD2. Trimming took 7 bases from V and 9 from J; bases not matched to a gene: 12. This CDR3 is built from 14 residues. Germline V gene sequence: CDR1 SQVTM, CDR2 ANQGSEA. The CDR3 DNA reads as TGCAGCGGTGGGTTCCTAGCGGGAGTGGGTGAGCAGTTCTTC. Translated: CSGGFLAGVGEQFF.

This sequence joins TRBV27 and TRBJ2-1; 7 nucleotides agree with TRBD2. The CDR3 sequence is 13 residues long. J was trimmed by 4 bases and V by 8 bases; bases with no gene match: 5. Germline loops: CDR1 MNHEY, CDR2 SMNVEV (reference sequence). This CDR3 is CASQLAEYNEQFF. The DNA of the CDR3 is TGTGCCAGCCAGCTAGCGGAATACAATGAGCAGTTCTTC.

The J gene is TRBJ1-5, the V gene TRBV30, with D perhaps matching TRBD1 (5 bases). The CDR3 runs to 13 residues. CDR1 and CDR2 (germline): GTSNPN, SVGIG (reference sequence). V lost 5 bases to trimming and J lost 5 bases, with 13 bases between them. CDR3: CAWDSGMDQPQHF. The CDR3 DNA sequence: TGTGCCTGGGACAGCGGGATGGATCAGCCCCAGCATTTT.

The chain couples TRBV7-9 to TRBJ1-1; D unclear. Per the germline V gene, CDR1 is SEHNR and CDR2 is FQNEAQ (reference sequence). With 5 bases removed from V and 0 bases from J, the gap between germline ends came to 13 bases. The CDR3 is 15 residues long. The CDR3 sequence is CASSDGSAVNTEAFF. CDR3 bases: TGTGCCAGCAGCGACGGATCGGCGGTGAACACTGAAGCTTTCTTT. The variable domain in full, completed from reference TRBV7-9 and TRBJ1-1, reads DTGVSQNPRHKITKRGQNVTFRCDPISEHNRLYWYRQTLGQGPEFLTYFQNEAQLEKSRLLSDRFSAERPKGSFSTLEIQRTEQGDSAMYLCASSDGSAVNTEAFFGQGTRLTVV.

The chain links TRBV9 to TRBJ2-1; perhaps TRBD2 as D (5 bases). Germline V gene sequence: CDR1 SGDLS, CDR2 YYNGEE. V was trimmed by 3 bases and J by 7 bases, leaving 17 bases between them. The CDR3 covers 15 residues. In DNA form, the CDR3 reads TGTGCCAGCAGCGAGTCTAGCTTCCACTGGAATGAGCAGTTCTTC. Translated: CASSESSFHWNEQFF. Using reference TRBV9 and TRBJ2-1 for the parts outside the CDR3, the full variable domain is DSGVTQTPKHLITATGQRVTLRCSPRSGDLSVYWYQQSLDQGLQFLIQYYNGEERAKGNILERFSAQQFPDLHSELNLSSLELGDSALYFCASSESSFHWNEQFFGPGTRLTVL.

The chain has TRBV27 and TRBJ2-7; D unresolved. Looked up from germline, CDR1 is MNHEY and CDR2 is SMNVEV (reference sequence). V was cut by 4 bases and J by 5 bases, with 15 bases left in between. The CDR3 runs to 14 residues. The CDR3 DNA reads TGTGCCAGCAGTTCTCCTATGTTGAAGAACGAGCAGTACTTC. Translation gives CASSSPMLKNEQYF.

CDR3 sequence: CASSEDGGPVVNEQFF. The CDR3 DNA follows: TGTGCCAGCAGTGAAGACGGGGGTCCGGTTGTGAATGAGCAGTTCTTC. The chain joins TRBV2 to TRBJ2-1; tentative D call: TRBD2 (6 bases). V shed 1 base and J shed 7 bases, with 17 bases lying between them. Germline CDR1 is SNHLY and CDR2 is FYNNEI. The CDR3 has 16 amino acids.

The J gene is TRBJ2-7, the V gene TRBV7-9; weak D call: TRBD1 (7 bases). The germline V gene has CDR1 SEHNR and CDR2 FQNEAQ (reference sequence). Trimming removed 1 base from V and 5 bases from J, with 12 bases in between. The CDR3 spans 14 residues. CDR3 nucleotides: TGTGCCAGCAGCTTAGTCGGAGGGGGCGACGAGCAGTACTTC. It specifies CASSLVGGGDEQYF.

The rearrangement uses TRBV6-5 and TRBJ2-7; maybe TRBD2 (5 bases). Trimming cost V 2 bases and J 2 bases, with 10 bases left between them. Germline assignment: CDR1 MNHEY and CDR2 SVGAGI. The CDR3 sequence is 14 residues long. The CDR3 bases are TGTGCCAGCAGTTACGAGGGCCCCGCCTACGAGCAGTACTTC. Protein: CASSYEGPAYEQYF.

This clone has a handful of counts. This chain joins TRBV19 and TRBJ2-7; TRBD2 might be the D (6 bases). V lost 6 bases and J lost 5, with 8 bases in between. From germline, CDR1 is LNHDA and CDR2 SQIVND (reference sequence). CDR3 length: 11 amino acids. In DNA form, the CDR3 reads TGTGCCAGTAGGCGCGGGGACGAGCAGTACTTC. Its protein product is CASRRGDEQYF.

The V gene is TRBV4-3, the J gene TRBJ2-7; unclear D gene. Germline V lookup: CDR1 LGHNA, CDR2 YSLEER. The length of the CDR3 is 16 residues. The V gene lost 0 bases and the J gene lost 0 bases, with 12 bases spanning the gap. The CDR3 loop reads CASSQDFGFLSYEQYF. The CDR3 DNA is TGCGCCAGCAGCCAAGATTTTGGCTTCCTCTCCTACGAGCAGTACTTC.

This chain's CDR3 is CASTTTGIGNQPQHF. DNA for the CDR3: TGTGCCAGCACCACGACAGGGATCGGCAATCAGCCCCAGCATTTT. V and J are TRBV5-8 and TRBJ1-5; 7 nucleotides align to TRBD1. V shed 6 bases, J shed 2 bases, and the junction held 8 bases outside the gene matches. The CDR3 loop spans 15 amino acids. Germline V CDR1 and CDR2: SGHTS, YDEGEE. The variable domain in full, completed from reference TRBV5-8 and TRBJ1-5, reads EAGVTQSPTHLIKTRGQQATLRCSPISGHTSVYWYQQALGLGLQFLLWYDEGEERNRGNFPPRFSGRQFPNYSSELNVNALELEDSALYLCASTTTGIGNQPQHFGDGTRLSIL.

The V gene is TRBV19, the J gene TRBJ2-3, with D possibly being TRBD2 (6 bases). Germline V gene data show CDR1 as LNHDA and CDR2 as SQIVND (reference sequence). The CDR3 consists of 14 residues. V was shortened by 7 bases and J by 1 base, with 12 bases between the two germline ends. The CDR3 protein is CASIPAGRTDTQYF. CDR3 nucleotides: TGTGCCAGTATCCCAGCGGGTCGCACAGATACGCAGTATTTT.

The CDR3 loop reads CTSSQEPRGQDIQYF. For the CDR3, the DNA is TGCACCAGCAGCCAAGAACCCAGGGGACAAGACATTCAGTACTTC. The gene calls are TRBV1 and TRBJ2-4; the D call TRBD1 from the table was never checked on the DNA. TRBV1 is a known pseudogene. The CDR3 is made up of 15 amino acids.

The rearrangement uses TRBV2 and TRBJ2-7; 12 bases align to TRBD2. The germline gives CDR1 SNHLY, CDR2 FYNNEI. The V gene end was trimmed by 8 bases and the J gene end by 4 bases; junction bases not matched to a gene: 9. This CDR3 contains 15 residues. As DNA, the CDR3 is TGTGCCAGCTCCCCTCTAGCGGGGGGGCGGTACGAGCAGTACTTC. Protein: CASSPLAGGRYEQYF.

This sequence joins TRBV4-1 and TRBJ1-1; D is ambiguous. Trimming shortened V by 5 bases and J by 1 base, and 11 bases separated the two germline ends. The germline CDR1 and CDR2 sequences are MGHRA and YSYEKL. The CDR3 spans 14 residues. This chain's CDR3 is CASSLANTNTEAFF. The CDR3 DNA reads as TGCGCCAGCAGCTTGGCAAATACGAACACTGAAGCTTTCTTT.

This chain connects TRBV2 to TRBJ2-2; D is perhaps TRBD2 (7 bases). Germline V gene sequence: CDR1 SNHLY, CDR2 FYNNEI. This CDR3 contains 18 residues. V was trimmed by 8 bases and J by 0 bases, leaving 22 bases between them. This chain's CDR3 is CASGGVQGAASNTGELFF. The CDR3 DNA reads as TGTGCCAGCGGGGGGGTACAGGGCGCGGCGTCGAACACCGGGGAGCTGTTTTTT.

This clone was seen only a few times. The chain has TRBV29-1 and TRBJ2-1; D possibly corresponds to TRBD2 (5 bases). The CDR3 totals 16 residues. Looked up from germline, CDR1 is SQVTM and CDR2 is ANQGSEA. Between the trimmed V and J ends, which lost 0 bases and 3 bases, there was a span of 15 bases. In nucleotides, the CDR3 is TGCAGCGTTGAAGATCGGGTTTGGGAGAGCTACAATGAGCAGTTCTTC. This encodes CSVEDRVWESYNEQFF.

The V call is TRBV7-3, the J call TRBJ1-2; unclear D gene. This CDR3 has 13 residues. Germline lookup yields CDR1 SGHTA and CDR2 FQGTGA. Trimming removed 4 bases at V and 4 bases at J, with 10 bases between. The CDR3 here is CASSYGTGYGYTF. The CDR3 coding sequence is TGTGCCAGCAGCTATGGTACTGGCTATGGCTACACCTTC.